This T cell receptor beta chain appears in the sequencing data of a study of cytomegalovirus exposure and HLA in healthy donors. Profiling relied on immunoSEQ multiplex PCR, and the TCRdb table lists in-frame clones only, not all of them. The top ten hold less than 5% of the sample, which has tens of thousands of clones, roughly 89% seen once. Germline CDR1 reads SGHTA; CDR2 reads FQGNSA. Germline trimming cut 7 bases from V and 9 bases from J; bases unmatched to any gene: 17. There are 15 residues in the CDR3. The sequence came from a woman aged 18-29 years in good health and CMV-seropositive. The chain joins TRBV7-2 to TRBJ1-2; 7 bases are a match to TRBD1. Sequences were obtained from PBMCs. The CDR3 DNA reads TGTGCCAGCAATTCCGAGACAGGGATGGATTCTAGCTACACCTTC. Its protein is CASNSETGMDSSYTF.